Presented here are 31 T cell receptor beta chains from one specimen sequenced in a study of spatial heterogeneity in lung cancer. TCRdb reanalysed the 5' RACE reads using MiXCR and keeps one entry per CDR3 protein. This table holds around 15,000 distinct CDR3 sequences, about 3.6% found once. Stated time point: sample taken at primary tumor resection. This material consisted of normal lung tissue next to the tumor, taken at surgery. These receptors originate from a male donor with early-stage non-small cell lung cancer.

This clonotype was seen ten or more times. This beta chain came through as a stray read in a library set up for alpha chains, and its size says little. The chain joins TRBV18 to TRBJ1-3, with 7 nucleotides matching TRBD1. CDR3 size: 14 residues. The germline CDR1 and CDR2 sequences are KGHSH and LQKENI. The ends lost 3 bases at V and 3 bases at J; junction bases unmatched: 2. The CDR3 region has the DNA TGTGCCAGCTCACCGGGACAGATTGGAAACACCATATATTTT. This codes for CASSPGQIGNTIYF.

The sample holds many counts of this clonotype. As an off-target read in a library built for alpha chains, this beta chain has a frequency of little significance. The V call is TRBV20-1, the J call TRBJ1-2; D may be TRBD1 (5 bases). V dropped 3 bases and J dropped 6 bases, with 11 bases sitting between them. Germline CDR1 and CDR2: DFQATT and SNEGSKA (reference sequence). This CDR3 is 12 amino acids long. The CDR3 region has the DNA TGCAGTGCTAGTCAGGGTGGGGATGGCTACACCTTC. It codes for CSASQGGDGYTF.

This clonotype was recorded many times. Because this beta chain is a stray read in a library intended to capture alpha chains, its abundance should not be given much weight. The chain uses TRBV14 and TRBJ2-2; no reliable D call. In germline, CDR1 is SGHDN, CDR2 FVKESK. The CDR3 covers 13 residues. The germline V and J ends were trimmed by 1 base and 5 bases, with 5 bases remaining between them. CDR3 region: CASSQVFTGELFF. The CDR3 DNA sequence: TGTGCCAGCAGCCAAGTATTTACCGGGGAGCTGTTTTTT.

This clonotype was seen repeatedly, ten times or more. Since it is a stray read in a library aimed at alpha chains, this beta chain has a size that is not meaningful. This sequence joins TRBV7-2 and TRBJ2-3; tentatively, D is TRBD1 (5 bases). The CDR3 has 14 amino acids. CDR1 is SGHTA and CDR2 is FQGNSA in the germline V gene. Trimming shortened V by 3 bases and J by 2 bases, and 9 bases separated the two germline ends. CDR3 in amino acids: CASSFRQTTDTQYF. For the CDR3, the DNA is TGTGCCAGCAGCTTTCGACAGACCACAGATACGCAGTATTTT.

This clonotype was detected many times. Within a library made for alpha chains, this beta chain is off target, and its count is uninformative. The chain's CDR3 is CASSLVDGKETQYF. CDR3 nucleotides: TGCGCCAGCAGCTTGGTCGACGGTAAAGAGACCCAGTACTTC. The chain carries TRBV5-1 and TRBJ2-5; D not resolved. Germline assignment: CDR1 SGHRS and CDR2 YFSETQ. Trimming pared 0 bases from V and 3 bases from J, leaving 9 bases between. This CDR3 region has 14 residues.

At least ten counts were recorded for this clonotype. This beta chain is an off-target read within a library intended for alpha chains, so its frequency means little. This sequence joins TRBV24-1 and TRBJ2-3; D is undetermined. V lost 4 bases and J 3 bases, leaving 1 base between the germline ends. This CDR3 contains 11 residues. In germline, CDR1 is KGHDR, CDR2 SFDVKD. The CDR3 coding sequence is TGTGCCACCAGTGAGACAGATACGCAGTATTTT. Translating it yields CATSETDTQYF.

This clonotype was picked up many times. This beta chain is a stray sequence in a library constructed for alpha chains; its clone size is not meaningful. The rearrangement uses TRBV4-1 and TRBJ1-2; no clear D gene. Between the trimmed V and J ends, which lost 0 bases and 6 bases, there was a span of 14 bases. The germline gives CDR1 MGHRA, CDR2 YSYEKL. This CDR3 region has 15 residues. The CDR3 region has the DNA TGCGCCAGCAGCCAAGACAGGTCTTTTATAGATGGCTACACCTTC. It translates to CASSQDRSFIDGYTF.

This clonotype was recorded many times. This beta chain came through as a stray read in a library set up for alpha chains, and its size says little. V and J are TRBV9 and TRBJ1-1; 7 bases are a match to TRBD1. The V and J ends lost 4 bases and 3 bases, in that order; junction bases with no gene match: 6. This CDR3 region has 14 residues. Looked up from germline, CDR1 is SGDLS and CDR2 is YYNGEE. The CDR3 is CASSRRGQDTEAFF. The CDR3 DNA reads TGTGCCAGCAGCAGACGAGGACAGGACACTGAAGCTTTCTTT. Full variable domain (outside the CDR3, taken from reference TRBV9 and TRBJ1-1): DSGVTQTPKHLITATGQRVTLRCSPRSGDLSVYWYQQSLDQGLQFLIQYYNGEERAKGNILERFSAQQFPDLHSELNLSSLELGDSALYFCASSRRGQDTEAFFGQGTRLTVV.

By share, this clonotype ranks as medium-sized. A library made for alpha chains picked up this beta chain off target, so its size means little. The CDR3, as DNA: TGTGCCAGTAGTATAGATCCTGGGGCAGGGGGCACCGGGGAGCTGTTTTTT. Translation: CASSIDPGAGGTGELFF. This sequence joins TRBV19 and TRBJ2-2; 7 nucleotides agree with TRBD1. The CDR3 is 17 residues long. V shed 0 bases, J shed 4 bases, and the junction held 8 bases outside the gene matches. Germline CDR1 reads LNHDA; CDR2 reads SQIVND (reference sequence).

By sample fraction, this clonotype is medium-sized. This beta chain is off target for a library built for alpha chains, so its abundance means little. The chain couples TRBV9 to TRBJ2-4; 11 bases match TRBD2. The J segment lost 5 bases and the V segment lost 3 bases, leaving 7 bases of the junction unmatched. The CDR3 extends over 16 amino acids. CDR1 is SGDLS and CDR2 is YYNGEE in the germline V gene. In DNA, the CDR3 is TGTGCCAGCAGCGCGGGCGCGGGACTAGCGGAAAACATTCAGTACTTC. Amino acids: CASSAGAGLAENIQYF.

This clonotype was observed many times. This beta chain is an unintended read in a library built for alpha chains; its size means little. The CDR3 loop is CASSADRGLVHEQFF. The DNA for the CDR3 is TGTGCCAGCAGCGCGGACAGGGGGCTGGTACATGAGCAGTTCTTC. V usage is TRBV13 and J usage is TRBJ2-1; 11 positions match TRBD1. Per the germline V gene, CDR1 is PRHDT and CDR2 is FYEKMQ (reference sequence). This CDR3 is 15 amino acids long. With 5 bases clipped from V and 8 bases from J, the junction kept 8 bases outside the gene matches.

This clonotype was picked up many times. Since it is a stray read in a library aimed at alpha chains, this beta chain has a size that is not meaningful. The CDR3 DNA sequence: TGTGCCAGCAGTCAAACTAGCGGGAGGGGCTTAAGCTCCTACGAGCAGTACTTC. Its protein product is CASSQTSGRGLSSYEQYF. V usage is TRBV12-3 or TRBV12-4 and J usage is TRBJ2-7; 13 bases match TRBD2. The CDR3 loop spans 18 amino acids. V lost 5 bases, J lost 0 bases, and 10 bases stayed unmatched.

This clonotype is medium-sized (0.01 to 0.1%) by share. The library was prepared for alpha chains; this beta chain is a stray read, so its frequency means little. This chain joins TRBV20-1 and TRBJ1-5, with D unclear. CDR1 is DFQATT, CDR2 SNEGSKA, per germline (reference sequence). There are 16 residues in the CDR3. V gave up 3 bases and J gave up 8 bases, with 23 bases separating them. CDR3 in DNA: TGCAGTGCTAGCCCCCCCTTCGATCCGGGCAAGGAGCCCCAGCATTTT. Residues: CSASPPFDPGKEPQHF.

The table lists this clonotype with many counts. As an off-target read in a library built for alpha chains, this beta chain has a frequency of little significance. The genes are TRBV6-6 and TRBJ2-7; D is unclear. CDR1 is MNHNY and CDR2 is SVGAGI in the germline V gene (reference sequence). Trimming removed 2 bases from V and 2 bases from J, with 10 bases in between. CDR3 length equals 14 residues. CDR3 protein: CASSYRGVPYEQYF. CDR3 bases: TGTGCCAGCAGTTACCGTGGGGTACCCTACGAGCAGTACTTC.

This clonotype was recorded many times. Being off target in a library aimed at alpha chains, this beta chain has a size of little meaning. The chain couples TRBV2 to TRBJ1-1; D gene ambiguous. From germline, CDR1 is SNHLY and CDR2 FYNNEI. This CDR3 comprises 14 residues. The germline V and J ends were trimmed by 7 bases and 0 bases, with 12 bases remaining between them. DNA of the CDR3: TGTGCCAGCATGAGACTCGGGATGAACACTGAAGCTTTCTTT. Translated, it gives CASMRLGMNTEAFF.

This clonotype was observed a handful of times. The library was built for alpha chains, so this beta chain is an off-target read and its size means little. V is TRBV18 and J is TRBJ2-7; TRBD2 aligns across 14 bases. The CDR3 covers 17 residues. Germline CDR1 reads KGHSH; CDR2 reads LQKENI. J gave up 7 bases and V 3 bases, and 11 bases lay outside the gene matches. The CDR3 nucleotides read TGTGCCAGCTCACCGGGGGAAGGGACTAGCGGGAGTCCGGAGCAGTACTTC. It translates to CASSPGEGTSGSPEQYF.

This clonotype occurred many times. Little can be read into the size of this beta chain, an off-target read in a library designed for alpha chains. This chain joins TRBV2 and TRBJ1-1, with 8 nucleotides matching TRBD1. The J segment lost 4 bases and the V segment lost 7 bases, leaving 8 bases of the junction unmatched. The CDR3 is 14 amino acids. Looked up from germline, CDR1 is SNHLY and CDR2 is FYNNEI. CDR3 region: CASIPTGVVTEAFF. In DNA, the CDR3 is TGTGCCAGCATCCCGACAGGGGTTGTCACTGAAGCTTTCTTT.

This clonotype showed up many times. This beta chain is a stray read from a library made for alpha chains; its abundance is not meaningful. CDR3 region: CASSFGNGANVLTF. CDR3 nucleotides: TGTGCCAGCAGTTTTGGAAATGGGGCCAACGTCCTGACTTTC. This chain connects TRBV12-3 or TRBV12-4 to TRBJ2-6; D is undetermined. V dropped 3 bases and J dropped 3 bases, with 6 bases sitting between them. There are 14 residues in the CDR3.

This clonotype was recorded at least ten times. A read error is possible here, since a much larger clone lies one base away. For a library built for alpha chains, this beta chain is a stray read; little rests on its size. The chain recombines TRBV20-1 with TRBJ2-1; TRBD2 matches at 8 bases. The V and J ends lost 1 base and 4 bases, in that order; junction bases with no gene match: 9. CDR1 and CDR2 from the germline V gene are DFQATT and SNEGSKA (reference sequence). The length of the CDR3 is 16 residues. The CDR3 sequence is CSARAAGGGYYNEQFF. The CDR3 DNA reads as TGCAGTGCTAGAGCGGCGGGGGGCGGGTATTACAATGAGCAGTTCTTC.

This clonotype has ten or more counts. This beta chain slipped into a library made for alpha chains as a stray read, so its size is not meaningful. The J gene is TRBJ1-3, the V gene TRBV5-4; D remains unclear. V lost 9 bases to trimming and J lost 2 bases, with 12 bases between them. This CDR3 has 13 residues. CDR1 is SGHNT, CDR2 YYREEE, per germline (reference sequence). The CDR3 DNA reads TGTGCCACCCAGCCATATGCTGGAAACACCATATATTTT. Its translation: CATQPYAGNTIYF. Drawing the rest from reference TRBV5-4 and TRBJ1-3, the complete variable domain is ETGVTQSPTHLIKTRGQQVTLRCSSQSGHNTVSWYQQALGQGPQFIFQYYREEENGRGNFPPRFSGLQFPNYSSELNVNALELDDSALYLCATQPYAGNTIYFGEGSWLTVV.

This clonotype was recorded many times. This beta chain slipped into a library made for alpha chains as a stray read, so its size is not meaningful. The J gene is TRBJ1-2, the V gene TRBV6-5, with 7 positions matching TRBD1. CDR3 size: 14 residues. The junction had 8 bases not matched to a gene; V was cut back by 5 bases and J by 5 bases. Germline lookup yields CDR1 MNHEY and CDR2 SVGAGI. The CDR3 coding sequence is TGTGCCAGCAGTGCCGGGGACAGACTATATGGCTACACCTTC. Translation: CASSAGDRLYGYTF.

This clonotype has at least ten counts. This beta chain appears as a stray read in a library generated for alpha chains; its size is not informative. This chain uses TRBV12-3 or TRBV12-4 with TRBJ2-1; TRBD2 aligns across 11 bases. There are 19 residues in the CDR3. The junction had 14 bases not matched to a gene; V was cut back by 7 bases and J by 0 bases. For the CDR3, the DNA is TGTGCCAGCATCTCCGGGCCACTAGCGGGAGTAGGCTCCTACAATGAGCAGTTCTTC. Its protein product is CASISGPLAGVGSYNEQFF.

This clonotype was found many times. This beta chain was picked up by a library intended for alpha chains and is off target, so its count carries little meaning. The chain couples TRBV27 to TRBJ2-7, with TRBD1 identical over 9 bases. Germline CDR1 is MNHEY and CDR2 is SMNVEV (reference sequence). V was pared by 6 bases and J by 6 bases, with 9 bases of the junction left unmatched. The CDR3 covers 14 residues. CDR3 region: CASSSGTGKREQYF. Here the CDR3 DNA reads TGTGCCAGCAGCTCCGGGACAGGGAAACGCGAGCAGTACTTC.

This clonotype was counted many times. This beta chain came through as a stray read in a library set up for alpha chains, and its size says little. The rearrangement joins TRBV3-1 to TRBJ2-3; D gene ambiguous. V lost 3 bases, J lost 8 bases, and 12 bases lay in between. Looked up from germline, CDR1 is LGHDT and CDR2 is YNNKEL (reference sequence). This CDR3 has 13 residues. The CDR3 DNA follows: TGTGCCAGCAGCCAGTCGTCTCACCCTACGCAGTATTTT. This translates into CASSQSSHPTQYF.

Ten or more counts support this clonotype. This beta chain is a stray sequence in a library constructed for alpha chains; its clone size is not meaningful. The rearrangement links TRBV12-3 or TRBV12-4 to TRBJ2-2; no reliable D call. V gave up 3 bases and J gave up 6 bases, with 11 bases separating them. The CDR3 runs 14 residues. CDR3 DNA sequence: TGTGCCAGCAGTTTTGGATATTCCGCCGGGGAGCTGTTTTTT. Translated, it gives CASSFGYSAGELFF.

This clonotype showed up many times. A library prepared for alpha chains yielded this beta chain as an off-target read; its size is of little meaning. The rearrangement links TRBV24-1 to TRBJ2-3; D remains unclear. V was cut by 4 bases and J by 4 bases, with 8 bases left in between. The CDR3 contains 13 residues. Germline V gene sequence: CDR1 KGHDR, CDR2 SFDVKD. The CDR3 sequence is CATSDRDPDTQYF. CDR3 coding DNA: TGTGCCACCAGTGACAGAGACCCAGATACGCAGTATTTT.

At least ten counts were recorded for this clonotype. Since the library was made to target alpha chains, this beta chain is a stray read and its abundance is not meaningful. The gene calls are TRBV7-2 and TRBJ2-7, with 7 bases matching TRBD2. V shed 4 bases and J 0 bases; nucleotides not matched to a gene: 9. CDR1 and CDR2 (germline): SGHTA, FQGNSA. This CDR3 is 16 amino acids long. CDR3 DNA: TGTGCCAGCAGCTGGGCCGGGGCTAGCGGCTCCTACGAGCAGTACTTC. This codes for CASSWAGASGSYEQYF.

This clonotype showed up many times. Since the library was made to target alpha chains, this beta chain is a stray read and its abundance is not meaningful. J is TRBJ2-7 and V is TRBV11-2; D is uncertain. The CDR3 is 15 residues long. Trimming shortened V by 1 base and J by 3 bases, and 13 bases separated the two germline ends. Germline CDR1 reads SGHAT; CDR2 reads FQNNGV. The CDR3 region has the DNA TGTGCCAGCAGCTTAGGGTCGACGGGTTTCTACGAGCAGTACTTC. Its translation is CASSLGSTGFYEQYF.

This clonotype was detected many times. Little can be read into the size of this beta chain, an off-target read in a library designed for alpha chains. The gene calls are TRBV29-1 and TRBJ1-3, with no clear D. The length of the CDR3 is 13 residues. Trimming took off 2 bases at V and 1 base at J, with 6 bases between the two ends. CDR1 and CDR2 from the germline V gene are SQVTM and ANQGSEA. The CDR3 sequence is CSVEQGSGNTIYF. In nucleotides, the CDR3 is TGCAGCGTTGAACAAGGGTCTGGAAACACCATATATTTT.

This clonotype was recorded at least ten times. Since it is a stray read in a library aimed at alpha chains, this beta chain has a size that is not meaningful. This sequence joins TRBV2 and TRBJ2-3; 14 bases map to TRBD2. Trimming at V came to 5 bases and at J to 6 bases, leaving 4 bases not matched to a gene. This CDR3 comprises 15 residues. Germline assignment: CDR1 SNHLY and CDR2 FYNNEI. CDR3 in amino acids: CASSRLAGGLDTQYF. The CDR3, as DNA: TGTGCCAGCAGTCGACTAGCGGGAGGGCTCGATACGCAGTATTTT.

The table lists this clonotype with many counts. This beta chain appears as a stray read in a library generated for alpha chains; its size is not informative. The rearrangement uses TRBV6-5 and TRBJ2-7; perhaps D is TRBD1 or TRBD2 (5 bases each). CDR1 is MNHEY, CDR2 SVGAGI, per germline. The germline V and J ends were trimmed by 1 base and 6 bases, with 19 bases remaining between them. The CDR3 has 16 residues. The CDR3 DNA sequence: TGTGCCAGCAGTTACTATCAATCTACTCAGGGACGCGAGCAGTACTTC. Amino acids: CASSYYQSTQGREQYF.